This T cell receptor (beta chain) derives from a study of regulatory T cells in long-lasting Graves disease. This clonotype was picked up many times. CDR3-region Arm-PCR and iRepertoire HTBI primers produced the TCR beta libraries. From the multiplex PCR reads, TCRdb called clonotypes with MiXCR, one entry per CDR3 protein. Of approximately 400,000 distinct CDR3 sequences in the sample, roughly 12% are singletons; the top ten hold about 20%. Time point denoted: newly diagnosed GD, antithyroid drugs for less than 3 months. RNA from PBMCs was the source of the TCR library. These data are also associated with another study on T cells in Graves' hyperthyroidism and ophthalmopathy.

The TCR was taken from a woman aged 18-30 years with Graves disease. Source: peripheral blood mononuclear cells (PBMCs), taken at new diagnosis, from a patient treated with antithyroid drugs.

The CDR3 nucleotides are TGTGCCAGCAGCTTGGCTCTGGCGGGGGGGCGGACCACAGATACGCAGTATTTT. This encodes CASSLALAGGRTTDTQYF. The J gene is TRBJ2-3, the V gene TRBV5-5, with TRBD2 identical over 9 bases. The germline CDR1 and CDR2 sequences are SGHKS and YYEKEE (reference sequence). The V and J ends lost 0 bases and 2 bases, in that order; junction bases with no gene match: 10. The CDR3 has 18 residues. The whole variable domain, filled in from reference TRBV5-5 and TRBJ2-3, reads DAGVTQSPTHLIKTRGQQVTLRCSPISGHKSVSWYQQVLGQGPQFIFQYYEKEERGRGNFPDRFSARQFPNYSSELNVNALLLGDSALYLCASSLALAGGRTTDTQYFGPGTRLTVL.